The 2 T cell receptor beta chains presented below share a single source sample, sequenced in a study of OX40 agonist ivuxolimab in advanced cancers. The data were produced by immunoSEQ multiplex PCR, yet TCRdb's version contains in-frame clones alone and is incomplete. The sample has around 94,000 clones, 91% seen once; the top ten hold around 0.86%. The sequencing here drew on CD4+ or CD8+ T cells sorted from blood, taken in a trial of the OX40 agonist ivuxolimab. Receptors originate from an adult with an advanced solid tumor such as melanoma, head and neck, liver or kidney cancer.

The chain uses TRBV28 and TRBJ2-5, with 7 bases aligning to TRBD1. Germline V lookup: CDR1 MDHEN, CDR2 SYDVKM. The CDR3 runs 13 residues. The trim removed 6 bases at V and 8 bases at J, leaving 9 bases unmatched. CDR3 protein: CASRIQTGVTQYF. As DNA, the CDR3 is TGTGCCAGCAGGATTCAAACAGGGGTAACCCAGTACTTC.

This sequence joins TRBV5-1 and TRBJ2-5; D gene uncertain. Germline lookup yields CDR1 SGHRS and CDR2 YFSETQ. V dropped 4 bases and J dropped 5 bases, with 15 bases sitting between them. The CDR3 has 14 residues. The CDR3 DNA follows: TGCGCCAGCAGCCCAGGATCGCCACAGGAGACCCAGTACTTC. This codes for CASSPGSPQETQYF. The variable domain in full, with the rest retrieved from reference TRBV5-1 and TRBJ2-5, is KAGVTQTPRYLIKTRGQQVTLSCSPISGHRSVSWYQQTPGQGLQFLFEYFSETQRNKGNFPGRFSGRQFSNSRSEMNVSTLELGDSALYLCASSPGSPQETQYFGPGTRLLVL.